What follows are 24 T cell receptor beta chains derived from one specimen sequenced in a study of low-dose radiotherapy and immunotherapy resistance in tumors. Priming of first-strand cDNA relied on TRAV- and TRBV-specific primers (covering alpha and beta chains). TCRs were amplified for 15 to 25 PCR cycles with a constant-region primer and V-primer adapter. TCRdb redid the calling of the reads with MiXCR, one entry per CDR3 protein. Counted here are 70,000 to 95,000 distinct CDR3 sequences, roughly a sixth occurring once; the ten biggest clones make up 2.8%. Time point specified: before trial treatment. Sequencing was performed on PBMCs, taken before treatment. All receptors derive from a male donor with prostate cancer.

This clonotype was seen many times. For the CDR3, the DNA is TGTGCCAGCAGTGAACTAGCGGGGGACACCGGGGAGCTGTTTTTT. Its protein is CASSELAGDTGELFF. The rearrangement joins TRBV6-2 or TRBV6-3 to TRBJ2-2; 11 nucleotides line up with TRBD2. Germline-derived CDR1 and CDR2 are MNHEY and SVGEGT. V shed 5 bases and J 3 bases; nucleotides not matched to a gene: 2. The CDR3 consists of 15 residues.

The V and J genes are TRBV12-3 or TRBV12-4 and TRBJ2-5, with D possibly matching TRBD2 (6 bases). The CDR3 has 11 amino acids. Trimming pared 5 bases from V and 10 bases from J, leaving 11 bases between. CDR3 region: CASSQNGGQYF. The CDR3 DNA reads TGTGCCAGCAGTCAAAACGGGGGCCAGTACTTC.

Note on this clonotype: The DNA is omitted, as the CDR3 cannot be located on it reliably, and the CDR3 follows TCRdb's listing. The chain uses TRBV13 and TRBJ2-5; the D segment call TRBD2 is taken from the table without a DNA check. Germline-derived CDR1 and CDR2 are PRHDT and FYEKMQ (reference sequence). The CDR3 sequence runs 20 residues, both termini included. CDR3 residues: CASSFYICSPRGGGQETQYF.

Points on this clonotype: A clone one base away is much larger, so this may be a read error. The gene calls are TRBV4-3 and TRBJ2-1; no firm D call. Germline V CDR1 and CDR2: LGHNA, YSLEER. The V end was cut by 1 base, the J end by 7 bases, with 11 bases between. The CDR3 covers 14 residues. CDR3 nucleotides: TGCGCCAGCAGCCAAGCCATTTTGTCGAATGAGCAGTTCTTC. This translates into CASSQAILSNEQFF.

This clonotype has ten or more counts. V usage is TRBV20-1 and J usage is TRBJ1-1; the D is unclear. The V end was cut by 2 bases, the J end by 6 bases, with 7 bases between. Germline loops: CDR1 DFQATT, CDR2 SNEGSKA (reference sequence). The CDR3 consists of 11 residues. CDR3: CSARKGSEAFF. The CDR3 nucleotides are TGCAGTGCTAGAAAGGGATCTGAAGCTTTCTTT.

At least ten counts were recorded for this clonotype. V is TRBV5-4 and J is TRBJ1-1; no clear D gene. Germline V gives CDR1 SGHNT, CDR2 YYREEE (reference sequence). This CDR3 contains 15 residues. The ends were cut back, 0 bases at V and 4 bases at J, with 13 bases in the middle. CDR3 residues: CASSLEVGRSTEAFF. The CDR3 DNA reads TGTGCCAGCAGCTTGGAGGTAGGAAGAAGCACTGAAGCTTTCTTT.

This clonotype was detected ten times or more. The chain combines TRBV11-2 with TRBJ1-4; 7 nucleotides match TRBD1. The V and J ends lost 5 bases and 8 bases, in that order; junction bases with no gene match: 11. The germline gives CDR1 SGHAT, CDR2 FQNNGV. This CDR3 has 15 amino acids. For the CDR3, the DNA is TGTGCCAGCAGCCACCCGACAGGGTTGGGAGAAAAACTGTTTTTT. Its translation is CASSHPTGLGEKLFF.

This clonotype was observed many times. The CDR3 reads CASSEGASLEQFF. The CDR3 DNA reads as TGTGCCAGCAGTGAAGGGGCCTCGTTGGAGCAGTTCTTC. The rearrangement uses TRBV2 and TRBJ2-1, with D unclear. Trimming removed 1 base from V and 10 bases from J, with 11 bases in between. This CDR3 region has 13 residues. Looked up from germline, CDR1 is SNHLY and CDR2 is FYNNEI.

Concerning this clonotype itself: Possible read error: a much larger clone is one base away. This chain connects TRBV7-7 to TRBJ2-2; D unresolved. Germline CDR1 is SSHAT and CDR2 is FNYEAQ (reference sequence). The CDR3 has 15 residues. V dropped 5 bases and J dropped 4 bases, with 14 bases sitting between them. The DNA of the CDR3 is TGTGCCAGCAGCCAGAGAAACGCGAGCACCGGGGAGCTGTTTTTT. It is translated as CASSQRNASTGELFF.

The chain carries TRBV7-3 and TRBJ2-1, with 13 bases that match TRBD2. Germline V gene lookup returns CDR1 SGHTA and CDR2 FQGTGA. Trimming took 5 bases from V and 4 from J; bases not matched to a gene: 17. CDR3 length: 20 amino acids. CDR3 in amino acids: CASSPKGLAGVRVQYNEQFF. In nucleotides, the CDR3 is TGTGCCAGCAGCCCAAAAGGACTAGCGGGAGTTCGGGTACAATACAATGAGCAGTTCTTC. Full variable domain (outside the CDR3, taken from reference TRBV7-3 and TRBJ2-1): GAGVSQTPSNKVTEKGKYVELRCDPISGHTALYWYRQSLGQGPEFLIYFQGTGAADDSGLPNDRFFAVRPEGSVSTLKIQRTERGDSAVYLCASSPKGLAGVRVQYNEQFFGPGTRLTVL.

This clonotype was recorded many times. The chain recombines TRBV6-6 with TRBJ1-5, with no clear D. Trimming left V 2 bases short and J 6 bases short, with 14 bases between. CDR3 length equals 15 residues. CDR1 is MNHNY and CDR2 is SVGAGI in the germline V gene (reference sequence). The CDR3 coding sequence is TGTGCCAGCAGTTACGGCACAGTTACGGGTCAGCCCCAGCATTTT. Encoded protein: CASSYGTVTGQPQHF.

This clonotype showed up many times. V is TRBV18 and J is TRBJ2-1, with 11 bases identical to TRBD2. CDR1 and CDR2 (germline): KGHSH, LQKENI. V was clipped by 0 bases and J by 5 bases; unmatched bases: 3. The CDR3 loop spans 16 amino acids. CDR3 amino acids: CASSPPLLAGDNEQFF. In DNA form, the CDR3 reads TGTGCCAGCTCACCACCTCTACTAGCGGGGGACAATGAGCAGTTCTTC.

This clonotype was recorded at least ten times. V is TRBV30 and J is TRBJ2-7, with TRBD1 as a possible D gene (7 bases). The CDR3 sequence is 17 residues long. The V gene lost 4 bases and the J gene lost 6 bases, with 28 bases spanning the gap. CDR1 and CDR2 (germline): GTSNPN, SVGIG (reference sequence). Written as DNA, the CDR3 is TGTGCCTGGAACTCCCGGCCAGGGGGGCCCGGCCATGGCGAGCAGTACTTC. Amino acids: CAWNSRPGGPGHGEQYF. The full variable domain, completed using reference TRBV30 and TRBJ2-7, is SQTIHQWPATLVQPVGSPLSLECTVEGTSNPNLYWYRQAAGRGLQLLFYSVGIGQISSEVPQNLSASRPQDRQFILSSKKLLLSDSGFYLCAWNSRPGGPGHGEQYFGPGTRLTVT.

This clonotype came up many times. V gene TRBV28 combines with J gene TRBJ1-1, with D unresolved. Germline CDR1 MDHEN, CDR2 SYDVKM. This CDR3 contains 13 residues. Trimming took off 4 bases at V and 11 bases at J, with 17 bases between the two ends. The CDR3 loop is CASSSSRAETAFF. The CDR3 nucleotides read TGTGCCAGCAGTTCCAGTCGGGCGGAGACGGCTTTCTTT.

This clonotype has at least ten counts. V is TRBV29-1 and J is TRBJ1-5; possibly TRBD1 for D (6 bases). Trimming took 4 bases from V and 5 from J, leaving 18 bases between them. There are 15 residues in the CDR3. CDR1 is SQVTM and CDR2 is ANQGSEA in the germline V gene. CDR3 residues: CSVVGGAGKDQPQHF. The CDR3 DNA is TGCAGCGTTGTCGGGGGCGCAGGGAAGGATCAGCCCCAGCATTTT.

This clonotype was seen at least ten times. CDR3 sequence reads: CSVGSPGTSYEQYF. DNA of the CDR3: TGCAGCGTTGGGTCCCCAGGGACCTCCTACGAGCAGTACTTC. The rearrangement links TRBV29-1 to TRBJ2-7; the D gene could be TRBD1 or TRBD2 (5 bases each). V was cut by 4 bases and J by 0 bases, with 13 bases left in between. The CDR3 is 14 amino acids. Germline values: CDR1 SQVTM, CDR2 ANQGSEA.

The V gene is TRBV5-6, the J gene TRBJ2-3; TRBD1 matches at 7 bases. The trim removed 0 bases at V and 2 bases at J, leaving 3 bases unmatched. CDR1 is SGHDT and CDR2 is YYEEEE in the germline V gene. This CDR3 is 15 amino acids long. DNA for the CDR3: TGTGCCAGCAGCTTGGGGGGACAGAACACAGATACGCAGTATTTT. Amino acids: CASSLGGQNTDTQYF.

The V call is TRBV28, the J call TRBJ1-5; D is uncertain. CDR1 and CDR2 from the germline V gene are MDHEN and SYDVKM. Trimming shortened V by 7 bases and J by 0 bases, and 10 bases separated the two germline ends. This CDR3 has 14 residues. The CDR3 sequence is CASTGGNSNQPQHF. The CDR3 DNA sequence: TGTGCCAGCACAGGAGGAAATAGCAATCAGCCCCAGCATTTT.

As regards this clonotype: The junction departs from germline at one end; a sequencing error may be responsible. The chain links TRBV4-1 to TRBJ2-7, with TRBD1 as a possible D gene (6 bases). This CDR3 comprises 15 residues. Germline V gives CDR1 MGHRA, CDR2 YSYEKL. The CDR3 sequence: CASSVDGTSSYEQYF. CDR3 nucleotides: TGTGCCAGCAGCGTAGATGGGACAAGCTCCTACGAGCAGTACTTC.

This clonotype was detected many times. The chain joins TRBV27 to TRBJ2-3, with a tentative D call TRBD1 (6 bases). V was clipped by 5 bases and J by 9 bases, with 15 bases between them. Germline assignment: CDR1 MNHEY and CDR2 SMNVEV (reference sequence). The CDR3 runs 13 residues. The CDR3 coding sequence is TGTGCCAGCAGTCCGGAGGCGCAGGGGACGCAGTATTTT. Encoded protein: CASSPEAQGTQYF.

This clonotype was observed at least ten times. This sequence joins TRBV27 and TRBJ1-5; a possible D gene is TRBD1 (5 bases). CDR1 is MNHEY and CDR2 is SMNVEV in the germline V gene (reference sequence). The CDR3 extends over 17 amino acids. Trimming removed 0 bases from V and 4 bases from J, with 16 bases in between. Written as DNA, the CDR3 is TGTGCCAGCAGTTTATCAACCTCGGGGGGTATTAATCAGCCCCAGCATTTT. It codes for CASSLSTSGGINQPQHF.

This clonotype was seen repeatedly, ten times or more. The rearrangement links TRBV11-1 to TRBJ2-7; 8 bases agree with TRBD1. CDR3 length: 13 amino acids. The V segment lost 8 bases and the J segment 3 bases; nucleotides outside the gene matches: 6. Germline CDR1 is SGHAT and CDR2 is FQDESV (reference sequence). Here the CDR3 reads CASSSGTGYEQYF. DNA for the CDR3: TGTGCCAGCTCTTCCGGGACAGGCTACGAGCAGTACTTC.

This clonotype was recorded many times. The rearrangement links TRBV5-1 to TRBJ2-1; a possible D gene is TRBD1 (6 bases). CDR1 is SGHRS, CDR2 YFSETQ, per germline. Trimming took 1 base from V and 7 from J, leaving 15 bases between them. The CDR3 spans 15 residues. The chain's CDR3 is CASSLPGTGTNEQFF. The CDR3 DNA reads as TGCGCCAGCAGCTTGCCCGGGACGGGGACAAATGAGCAGTTCTTC.

This clonotype showed up many times. The V call is TRBV20-1, the J call TRBJ2-7; 9 bases fit TRBD1. Per the germline V gene, CDR1 is DFQATT and CDR2 is SNEGSKA (reference sequence). CDR3 size: 14 residues. V gave up 5 bases and J gave up 7 bases; unmatched junction bases: 12. Here the CDR3 DNA reads TGCAGTGCTCGACCGCCGGGACAGGGATATGAGCAGTACTTC. It codes for CSARPPGQGYEQYF.